The rows below give T cell receptor beta chains drawn from one sample of a study of CD8 T cells in Susac syndrome. MiXCR, run by TCRdb on the immunoSEQ multiplex PCR reads, gives a single entry per CDR3 protein. The data contain over 350,000 distinct CDR3 sequences, roughly 85% of them seen just once; the ten biggest clones take up around 0.12%. Specimen: CD8+ T cells from PBMCs. The receptors stem from a human donor with multiple sclerosis. The CDR3 runs from the conserved cysteine through the conserved F or W.

J: TRBJ2-1
V: TRBV6-5
length: 13
CDR3: CASRAGGIDEQFF

J: TRBJ1-3
V: TRBV7-6
length: 15
CDR3: CASSLQGGLGNTIYF

J: TRBJ1-2
V: TRBV28
length: 16
CDR3: CASSFRGPGGFYGYTF

J: TRBJ2-3
V: TRBV6-1
length: 12
CDR3: CASTWGPDTQYF

J: TRBJ2-1
V: TRBV7-9
length: 12
CDR3: CASSLFRPGEFF

J: TRBJ2-1
V: TRBV19
length: 16
CDR3: CASSNPPGETYNEQFF

J: TRBJ1-2
V: TRBV2
length: 15
CDR3: CASGATGEAYYGYTF

J: TRBJ2-1
V: TRBV4-2
length: 16
CDR3: CASSQDWSYSYNEQFF

J: TRBJ2-3
V: TRBV30
length: 19
CDR3: CAWSPRLAGGPRLTDTQYF

J: TRBJ1-2
V: TRBV7-9
length: 14
CDR3: CASSPQGGPYGYTF

J: TRBJ2-7
V: TRBV5-8
length: 12
CDR3: CASSFQYYEQYF

J: TRBJ2-7
V: TRBV19
length: 16
CDR3: CASSTSLDQSSYEQYF

J: TRBJ2-1
V: TRBV6-1
length: 17
CDR3: CASSEGGGRTFYNEQFF

J: TRBJ2-1
V: TRBV28
length: 15
CDR3: CASSPGLSSYNEQFF

J: TRBJ2-1
V: TRBV4-1
length: 18
CDR3: CASSQALSTSLGGNEQFF

J: TRBJ2-1
V: TRBV14
length: 16
CDR3: CASSPLGGGGAYEQFF

J: TRBJ2-1
V: TRBV27
length: 18
CDR3: CASSYLLTGGISYNEQFF

J: TRBJ2-1
V: TRBV12-3/TRBV12-4
length: 11
CDR3: CASSFSSEQFF

J: TRBJ2-7
V: TRBV9
length: 14
CDR3: CASSGLSGGDEQYF

J: TRBJ2-7
V: TRBV7-6
length: 16
CDR3: CASSQAAGQSSYEQYF

J: TRBJ2-7
V: TRBV20-1
length: 14
CDR3: CSARRISQVYEQYF

J: TRBJ2-5
V: TRBV5-1
length: 12
CDR3: CASRDRGETQYF

J: TRBJ2-1
V: TRBV9
length: 16
CDR3: CASSAGTSGGGDEQFF

J: TRBJ1-5
V: TRBV15
length: 12
CDR3: CATSRDQEPQHF

J: TRBJ1-1
V: TRBV29-1
length: 14
CDR3: CSVELAGLNTEAFF

J: TRBJ2-1
V: TRBV10-1
length: 15
CDR3: CASSESGGVGDEQFF

J: TRBJ2-5
V: TRBV20-1
length: 14
CDR3: CSARDAITQETQYF

J: TRBJ2-7
V: TRBV6-5
length: 14
CDR3: CASSYYAGAYEQYF

J: TRBJ2-5
V: TRBV7-9
length: 14
CDR3: CASTGTSGEETQYF

J: TRBJ1-2
V: TRBV14
length: 15
CDR3: CASSQDWYGPGGYTF

J: TRBJ2-5
V: TRBV5-1
length: 17
CDR3: CASSLFLDREDQETQYF

J: TRBJ1-1
V: TRBV4-1
length: 15
CDR3: CASSQRLGPNTEAFF

J: TRBJ2-7
V: TRBV5-1
length: 14
CDR3: CASSLDRGYYEQYF

J: TRBJ2-5
V: TRBV27
length: 13
CDR3: CASSFAAEETQYF

J: TRBJ2-1
V: TRBV27
length: 15
CDR3: CASSLIGDSYNEQFF

J: TRBJ1-1
V: TRBV2
length: 14
CDR3: CASREAADYTEAFF

J: TRBJ2-1
V: TRBV7-2
length: 16
CDR3: CASSKKGGASYNEQFF

J: TRBJ1-1
V: TRBV19
length: 17
CDR3: CASSIPHGIGENTEAFF

J: TRBJ1-1
V: TRBV2
length: 13
CDR3: CASRGRANTEAFF

J: TRBJ1-2
V: TRBV2
length: 15
CDR3: CASSEALTSNYGYTF